Listed here are 5 T cell receptor beta chains from one sample, sequenced in a study of blood T cell repertoires in COVID-19 (dated by TCRdb to about 2020). The library relied on the immunoSEQ multiplex PCR assay. The immuneACCESS repertoire file appears here via TCRdb, limited to in-frame rearrangements. These files lack a portion of the clones; in checked studies, under half of the deficit traces to unresolved V genes, and the cause of the others is not known. The sample table contains about 200,000 clones; only one count was recorded for about 85% of them. The ten largest account for approximately 21% of the sample. The sequenced material came from peripheral blood. All receptors come from a man between 60 and 70 years old with active or convalescent COVID-19.

The V gene is TRBV5-4, the J gene TRBJ2-1; 13 bases are shared with TRBD2. V dropped 5 bases and J dropped 5; count of bases not matched to a gene: 4. The CDR3 has 15 amino acids. Germline CDR1 and CDR2: SGHNT and YYREEE (reference sequence). The chain's CDR3 is CASSFGLAGDNEQFF. CDR3 DNA: TGTGCCAGCAGTTTCGGACTAGCGGGGGACAATGAGCAGTTCTTC. The variable domain in full, with the rest retrieved from reference TRBV5-4 and TRBJ2-1, is ETGVTQSPTHLIKTRGQQVTLRCSSQSGHNTVSWYQQALGQGPQFIFQYYREEENGRGNFPPRFSGLQFPNYSSELNVNALELDDSALYLCASSFGLAGDNEQFFGPGTRLTVL.

The chain recombines TRBV19 with TRBJ1-2; D is unclear. Trimming removed 1 base from V and 8 bases from J, with 5 bases in between. CDR3 length: 11 residues. CDR1 is LNHDA, CDR2 SQIVND, per germline (reference sequence). The chain's CDR3 is CASSIGGGYTF. The CDR3 DNA reads TGTGCCAGTAGTATAGGAGGGGGCTACACCTTC.

This chain connects TRBV18 to TRBJ2-7, with TRBD1 identical over 12 bases. The CDR3 consists of 14 residues. Trimming removed 3 bases from V and 6 bases from J; junction bases left unmatched: 3. Germline CDR1 is KGHSH and CDR2 is LQKENI. The CDR3 DNA reads as TGTGCCAGCTCACCGGGGACAGGGGGCTTCGAGCAGTACTTC. Translated: CASSPGTGGFEQYF.

The rearrangement uses TRBV5-6 and TRBJ2-5, with 7 bases identical to TRBD1. V dropped 4 bases and J dropped 4; count of bases not matched to a gene: 4. Germline V lookup: CDR1 SGHDT, CDR2 YYEEEE. The CDR3 loop spans 13 amino acids. This CDR3 reads CASSDGQVETQYF. The CDR3 DNA reads as TGTGCCAGCAGCGACGGACAGGTAGAGACCCAGTACTTC.

This chain connects TRBV12-3 or TRBV12-4 to TRBJ2-1, with TRBD1 matching 10 bases. The CDR3 spans 13 residues. V lost 6 bases, J lost 8 bases, and 4 bases stayed unmatched. The CDR3 bases are TGTGCCAGCAGCCCGACAGGGGGCGATGAGCAGTTCTTC. Its protein is CASSPTGGDEQFF.